A selection of T cell receptor beta chains follows, all from one sample in a study of blood T cell repertoires in COVID-19. Data came from immunoSEQ multiplex PCR; TCRdb stores just in-frame clones and leaves some out. The table lists 60,000 to 95,000 clones, 90% to 95% of them singletons. Sequencing input: peripheral blood. The receptor set was obtained from a human donor in a cohort sampled during active COVID-19. Both conserved end residues are part of each CDR3. A D gene is named only where the DNA matches it firmly. Clone size appears in some rows only: once, few, many, or a class for an expanded clone.

v_gene	abundance	d_gene	j_gene	CDR3nt	CDR3aa
TRBV14	-	TRBD2	TRBJ2-7	TGTGCCAGCAGCCAGAACCACGGACTAGCGGTCGAGCAGTACTTC	CASSQNHGLAVEQYF
TRBV3-1/TRBV3-2	-	-	TRBJ1-1	TGTGCCAGCAGCCATTCCGTGTTCTCTCGGTACGACACTGAAGCTTTCTTT	CASSHSVFSRYDTEAFF
TRBV6-5	-	TRBD2	TRBJ2-3	TGTGCCAGCAGTTGGGGACTAGCGGGGCTCCGAGATACGCAGTATTTT	CASSWGLAGLRDTQYF
TRBV10-1	-	-	TRBJ1-3	TGCGCCAGCAGTCACGGTCCTAGAACTGGAAACACCATATATTTT	CASSHGPRTGNTIYF
TRBV5-1	once	TRBD2	TRBJ2-5	TGCGCCAGCAGCTTGCGACTAGCGGGGGGGCAAGAGACCCAGTACTTC	CASSLRLAGGQETQYF
TRBV7-3	-	-	TRBJ2-1	TGTGCCAGCAGCTTAACAGAAAGGGGGGGCTGGAATCCTAACAATGAGCAGTTCTTC	CASSLTERGGWNPNNEQFF
TRBV18	-	-	TRBJ2-3	TGTGCCAGCTCACCACCTACCAGGGATCATACGCAGTATTTT	CASSPPTRDHTQYF
TRBV7-2	-	TRBD1	TRBJ1-5	TGTGCCAGCAGCTTGACAGGGTTCCAGCCCCAGCATTTT	CASSLTGFQPQHF
TRBV2	once	TRBD1	TRBJ1-2	TGTGCCAGCAGGGGACAGGGGGCTAATGGCTACACCTTC	CASRGQGANGYTF
TRBV7-9	-	TRBD2	TRBJ2-1	TGTGCCAGCATTGGGACTAGTGGTCGCAATGAGCAGTTCTTC	CASIGTSGRNEQFF
TRBV18	-	TRBD1	TRBJ1-5	TGTGCCAGCTCACCATTCGGGACAGGCGAATATAGCAATCAGCCCCAGCATTTT	CASSPFGTGEYSNQPQHF
TRBV28	-	TRBD1	TRBJ2-7	TGTGCCAGCCACACCGGGACAGGGCAGTACGAGCAGTACTTC	CASHTGTGQYEQYF
TRBV25-1	-	TRBD1	TRBJ1-4	TGTGCCAGCAGCGGGATACAGGGGGCGAATGAAAAACTGTTTTTT	CASSGIQGANEKLFF
TRBV27	-	-	TRBJ1-1	TGTGCCAGCAGTTGGAACAGGGTCGGCACTGAAGCTTTCTTT	CASSWNRVGTEAFF
TRBV2	-	TRBD1	TRBJ1-4	TGTGTTACCGAAGGGGGCGATACTAATGAAAAACTGTTTTTT	CVTEGGDTNEKLFF
TRBV10-3	-	TRBD1	TRBJ1-4	TGTGCCATCAGTGAGTCCCCTACAGGGGATGCAAAACTGTTTTTT	CAISESPTGDAKLFF
TRBV7-9	-	-	TRBJ2-7	TGTGCCAGCAGCCCCCCCCCGGACGAGCAGTACTTC	CASSPPPDEQYF
TRBV7-9	few	-	TRBJ1-3	TGTGCCAACCGACAGGCCGTTGCTGGAAACACCATATATTTT	CANRQAVAGNTIYF
TRBV3-1/TRBV3-2	-	TRBD2	TRBJ2-5	TGTGCCAGCAGCCACTTGAAAGGACTAGCGGGGGGGCAAAAGACCCAGTACTTC	CASSHLKGLAGGQKTQYF
TRBV11-2	-	-	TRBJ2-1	TGTGCCAGCAGCTTAGAGGGGCTGAATGAGCAGTTCTTC	CASSLEGLNEQFF
TRBV2	-	TRBD2	TRBJ2-3	TGTGCCAGCAGTGAAGGGCCCAGACGGGGGGAGCAAGATACGCAGTATTTT	CASSEGPRRGEQDTQYF
TRBV3-1/TRBV3-2	-	-	TRBJ1-4	TGTGCCAGCAGCCCTACGGGAGGCTTTAATGAAAAACTGTTTTTT	CASSPTGGFNEKLFF